The clone carrying this T cell receptor beta chain was seen repeatedly, ten times or more. Its antigen remains unknown. Other autoimmune disease, uncontrolled infection, pregnancy and lactation led to exclusion. Orbital computed tomography, thyroid ultrasound, TRAb, serum thyroxine and clinical symptoms formed the basis of diagnosis. Scientists amplified the TCR beta CDR3 regions from RNA transcripts. Scientists carried out first-round RT-PCR using HTBI primers and then a second-round multiplex PCR. TCRdb re-analysed the multiplex PCR reads in MiXCR, keeping a single row per CDR3 protein. Of about half a million distinct CDR3 sequences listed, roughly an eighth were seen once; the top ten hold 9.8%. This entry comes from a study of Graves' ophthalmopathy and Graves' hyperthyroidism. Whole-study context: Investigators collected peripheral blood at initial diagnosis, before any treatment was given. Study-wide results and limits: As the model predicted ophthalmopathy progression, it achieved a sensitivity of nearly 71% and a specificity of roughly 73%.

The CDR3 consists of 17 residues. V gave up 4 bases and J gave up 1 base; unmatched junction bases: 10. The germline V gene encodes CDR1 MNHNS and CDR2 SASEGT. Specimen: blood. The chain has TRBV6-1 and TRBJ1-3, with 7 bases fitting TRBD1. The TCR comes from a woman aged 25 to 39 with Graves' ophthalmopathy. The CDR3 DNA reads TGTGCCAGCAGTGGGATTTCAGGGGGTGTATCTGGAAACACCATATATTTT. Encoded protein: CASSGISGGVSGNTIYF.